This T cell receptor beta chain was recovered during a study of cytotoxic CD8 clonotypes in ibrutinib-treated CLL (dated by TCRdb to the early 2020s). Background for the entire study: The cohort had 11 relapsed/refractory and roughly 14 treatment-naive patients; about 17 were IGHV unmutated. Response samples were obtained after a median of approximately twelve months of treatment, with a range of roughly 6 to 40 months. Responses were partial in 24 patients and complete in 2; after median approximately 69 months follow-up, roughly 15 stayed in remission and around 12 progressed. Every remission and progressive disease sample was obtained while ibrutinib was still being received by the patients. On average, each sample had 255,043 productive templates and more than 75,000 productive rearrangements. Longitudinal samples were obtainable from about 30% of the roughly 90 participants in the trial. Cryopreserved peripheral blood mononuclear cells were collected before treatment, at response, and at either disease progression or sustained remission.

CDR1 and CDR2 are drawn from the germline V gene: SGDLS, YYNGEE. The CDR3 runs 15 residues from the cysteine to the phenylalanine. Only the CDR3 region is kept as DNA, spanning 45 bases read in frame from base 1. At the junction V is shortened by 3 bases and J by 10 bases; bases outside the gene matches: 8. The time point label corresponds to: roughly 12 months on ibrutinib. For TCR beta library preparation, roughly 2.2 micrograms of genomic DNA was extracted from cryopreserved PBMCs. Longitudinal blood samples from CLL patients on ibrutinib monotherapy underwent high-throughput TCR beta sequencing. The patients took part in an open-label, single-center phase 2 trial of ibrutinib monotherapy. The goal of deep resolution MiSeq sequencing was a depth between 1 in 1 million and 1 in 200,000 T cells, and coverage averaged 10x per clonotype. The immunoSEQ hsTCRB Kit was used to generate TCR beta libraries. The original methods were these. ImmunoSEQ Data Assistant and ImmunoSEQ Analyzer were used for data analysis, and V, D and J genes were assigned according to IMGT definitions. Clonality, which ranges from 0 to 1, was calculated by subtracting the normalized Shannon entropy of productive rearrangement frequencies from one. Only overrepresented clonotypes making up at least 0.05% of the repertoire of each patient were included in the public clonotype analysis. Around 14 repertoires from age-matched healthy donors, obtained from immuneACCESS, served as clonality controls. In its TCRdb copy, this immuneACCESS table keeps in-frame sequences only and misses some clones. Where compared with another copy, unresolved V genes explain less than half of these, and the others have no known cause. The DNA was the basis for D and trimming; V, J and clone size are from that table. For this sample there are around 150,000 clones; more than 75% appear just once. The top ten clonotypes cover roughly 1.9% of the sample.

This clone turned up a few times. It lacks a known antigen. No per-base quality is available; no much larger clone lies one base away. What the work shows at the level of the full study, not this receptor alone: Baseline clonality exceeded that of age-matched healthy donors and correlated strongly with circulating CD8+ T-cell counts. Public clonotypes were rare and either shrank or stayed stable during treatment, and the rise in clonality at ibrutinib response reflected expansion of private clonotypes. Sampling times were not matched between sustained-remission and progressing patients, and lymph node repertoires were not studied. An increase in clonality was observed at ibrutinib response, with clonality remaining stable during sustained remission and falling back toward baseline at progression.

Material: PBMCs, obtained after 12 months of ibrutinib treatment. Rearrangement joined TRBV9 to TRBJ1-6, with 9 junctional bases fitting TRBD1. The clonotype originates from a human donor with chronic lymphocytic leukemia. CDR3 loop: CASSESPGQGSPLHF. In nucleotides, the sequence is TGTGCCAGCAGCGAGAGCCCGGGACAGGGATCACCCCTCCACTTT.